The sequence of this T cell receptor (beta chain) was determined in a study of blood T cell repertoires in COVID-19 (TCRdb year 2020). For the wider study: Samples from collaborators originated in the United States, Italy and Spain and spanned both the acute and convalescent phases of COVID-19. The dataset comprised deeply sampled blood TCRbeta repertoires from subjects exposed to, actively infected with, or recovered from COVID-19. Where available, HLA class I and class II types were taken from metadata supplied by the sample provider and were not determined by assay-based typing. A freely available public database, intended as a resource for researchers studying the immune response to SARS-CoV-2, is where the repertoires were released. The sample metadata nearly always contained a de-identified subject ID, COVID-19 status, age in years and sex. The prospective study material was composed of cDNA or gDNA derived from T cells, B-cell-depleted T cells, or PBMCs. Samples came from the ongoing ImmuneRACE study (first 160 participants) plus 1,254 subjects from 6 global collaborators. Summary of the overall study and its limitations: The quantity of clinical and demographic metadata differed by source and by participant and was supplied without curation.

Regarding this clone: Its antigen remains unidentified. No quality values exist for individual bases; no much larger clone is one base distant.

Collaborating institutions collected whole blood in K2EDTA tubes following their own protocols. For TCRbeta analysis, collaborators shipped samples in one of three forms: frozen whole blood, isolated PBMCs, or DNA extracted from either of those sample types. TCRbeta CDR3 regions were amplified from genomic DNA by means of the immunoSEQ Assay, a bias-controlled multiplex PCR. In the original analysis: The number of nucleated cells in each sample was estimated from the amplification of reference gene primers within the assay. To quantify the absolute abundance of each unique TCRbeta CDR3 rearrangement, sequence reads were collapsed and filtered. For each sample, productive Simpson clonality was calculated as the square root of Simpson's diversity index across productive rearrangements. TCRdb took this table from immuneACCESS and kept in-frame rearrangements with V and J called. Such tables lack part of the clones; where checked against another copy, unresolved V genes explain under half of the gap, and the rest is unexplained. The DNA was the basis for D and trimming; V, J and clone size are from that table. Recorded for this sample are some 40,000 clones; 78% of them occurred a single time. Over 15% of the sample goes to the ten largest clones.

The receptor was isolated from a man in his sixties or seventies with acute or convalescent COVID-19. Sequenced: peripheral blood.

The CDR3 region: CASSLGRYNEQFF. The nucleotide sequence reads TGTGCCAGCAGTTTAGGCAGGTACAATGAGCAGTTCTTC. The V gene is TRBV28 and the J gene is TRBJ2-1, with the D gene not clear enough to name. Measured from the cysteine to the phenylalanine, the CDR3 is 13 residues long. The sequence is cut down to CDR3 DNA, 39 bases in frame from base 1. V is pared back by 2 bases and J by 4 bases, with 6 bases lying between the germline termini. Sequences MDHEN (CDR1) and SYDVKM (CDR2) are obtained from the germline V gene.